A selection of T cell receptor beta chains follows, all from one sample in a study of blood T cells in healthy people across ages. TCRdb re-called the 5' RACE reads with MiXCR, one entry per CDR3 protein. The sample lists about 1.5 million distinct CDR3 sequences, approximately 43% occurring once. Sequencing was done on a sample of blood. These receptors were obtained from a woman under 30 in good health. Each CDR3 is given with its conserved first and last residue. A D gene is named only where the DNA matches it firmly. Size tells how often a clone was seen (once, few, many) or the class of an expanded clone, and some rows leave it out.

V: TRBV9; size: many; D: .; J: TRBJ2-5; CDR3: CASSVSGLRETQYF; DNA: TGTGCCAGCAGCGTATCAGGGTTGAGAGAGACCCAGTACTTC
V: TRBV15; size: .; D: .; J: TRBJ2-4; CDR3: CATGNRESNIQYF; DNA: TGTGCCACCGGCAACAGGGAGTCGAACATTCAGTACTTC
V: TRBV6-5; size: few; D: TRBD1; J: TRBJ2-1; CDR3: CASSYSGQGSGEQFF; DNA: TGTGCCAGCAGTTACTCGGGACAGGGATCTGGTGAGCAGTTCTTC
V: TRBV7-9; size: .; D: .; J: TRBJ2-1; CDR3: CASSGGSSVGQFF; DNA: TGTGCCAGCAGCGGGGGGTCTTCCGTGGGGCAGTTCTTC
V: TRBV7-2; size: .; D: .; J: TRBJ2-3; CDR3: CASSVGEILAQYF; DNA: TGTGCCAGCAGCGTAGGAGAAATTTTGGCGCAGTATTTT
V: TRBV20-1; size: few; D: .; J: TRBJ1-2; CDR3: CSAFSTGSYGYTF; DNA: TGCAGTGCTTTCTCGACAGGAAGCTATGGCTACACCTTC
V: TRBV24-1; size: .; D: TRBD2; J: TRBJ2-1; CDR3: CATRAAGGSNEQFF; DNA: TGTGCCACCAGGGCTGCGGGAGGGTCCAATGAGCAGTTCTTC
V: TRBV4-3; size: many; D: TRBD1; J: TRBJ2-7; CDR3: CASSQTGTGAYEQYF; DNA: TGCGCCAGCAGCCAAACCGGGACAGGGGCCTACGAGCAGTACTTC
V: TRBV7-3; size: .; D: TRBD2; J: TRBJ2-3; CDR3: CASSLQLAGGPKDTQYF; DNA: TGTGCCAGCAGCTTACAACTAGCGGGAGGGCCAAAAGATACGCAGTATTTT
V: TRBV7-9; size: .; D: TRBD1; J: TRBJ1-4; CDR3: CASSITTGGKSGFNEKLFF; DNA: TGTGCCAGCAGCATCACCACAGGGGGCAAATCCGGCTTCAATGAAAAACTGTTTTTT
V: TRBV29-1; size: .; D: .; J: TRBJ2-5; CDR3: CSALHGRETQYF; DNA: TGCAGCGCCCTACACGGGCGGGAGACCCAGTACTTC
V: TRBV20-1; size: many; D: .; J: TRBJ1-2; CDR3: CSAGNYGYTF; DNA: TGCAGTGCAGGAAACTATGGCTACACCTTC
V: TRBV10-3; size: few; D: TRBD2; J: TRBJ2-1; CDR3: CAISEREGVSEQFF; DNA: TGTGCCATCAGTGAGCGGGAGGGAGTTAGTGAGCAGTTCTTC
V: TRBV24-1; size: .; D: .; J: TRBJ2-1; CDR3: CATSDLNRGNEQFF; DNA: TGTGCCACCAGTGATTTGAACCGCGGGAATGAGCAGTTCTTC
V: TRBV12-3/TRBV12-4; size: few; D: .; J: TRBJ1-1; CDR3: CASSSVRGADAFF; DNA: TGTGCCAGCAGTTCCGTTAGGGGAGCGGATGCTTTCTTT
V: TRBV4-3; size: many; D: .; J: TRBJ2-7; CDR3: CASSQGVTSEQYF; DNA: TGCGCCAGCAGCCAAGGGGTCACGAGCGAGCAGTACTTC
V: TRBV5-1; size: .; D: TRBD2; J: TRBJ2-1; CDR3: CASSGTLAGVSYEQFF; DNA: TGCGCCAGCAGCGGGACCTTAGCGGGAGTTTCCTACGAGCAGTTCTTC
V: TRBV6-2/TRBV6-3; size: few; D: .; J: TRBJ1-5; CDR3: CASSYSQARGNQPQHF; DNA: TGTGCCAGCAGTTACTCCCAGGCACGAGGCAATCAGCCCCAGCATTTT
V: TRBV29-1; size: few; D: TRBD2; J: TRBJ2-1; CDR3: CSVEESSGSSYNEQFF; DNA: TGCAGCGTTGAAGAGTCTAGCGGGAGTTCCTACAATGAGCAGTTCTTC
V: TRBV7-9; size: .; D: .; J: TRBJ2-6; CDR3: CASSFSGERSGANVLTF; DNA: TGTGCCAGCAGCTTTTCGGGGGAACGCTCTGGGGCCAACGTCCTGACTTTC
V: TRBV12-3/TRBV12-4; size: .; D: TRBD2; J: TRBJ2-3; CDR3: CASSLRSLAGPTDAQYF; DNA: TGTGCCAGCAGTTTACGGTCCCTAGCGGGTCCCACAGATGCGCAGTATTTT
V: TRBV27; size: .; D: TRBD1; J: TRBJ2-7; CDR3: CASSLKGTEGEGQYF; DNA: TGTGCCAGCAGTTTGAAGGGGACAGAGGGCGAGGGGCAGTACTTC
V: TRBV5-1; size: once; D: .; J: TRBJ2-7; CDR3: CASSLYDYQAAEQYF; DNA: TGCGCCAGCAGCTTATATGACTACCAGGCGGCCGAGCAGTACTTC
V: TRBV20-1; size: .; D: TRBD2; J: TRBJ2-1; CDR3: CSASVGLAGSYEQFF; DNA: TGCAGTGCTAGTGTGGGACTAGCTGGGTCATATGAGCAGTTCTTC
V: TRBV20-1; size: .; D: TRBD2; J: TRBJ2-4; CDR3: CSAKTSGRYIQYF; DNA: TGCAGTGCTAAGACTAGCGGGAGATACATTCAGTACTTC
V: TRBV28; size: .; D: .; J: TRBJ1-4; CDR3: CASSLPTGPFNEKLFF; DNA: TGTGCCAGCAGTCTCCCCACAGGGCCTTTTAATGAAAAACTGTTTTTT
V: TRBV9; size: few; D: TRBD2; J: TRBJ2-5; CDR3: CASSVSGRAETQYF; DNA: TGTGCCAGCAGCGTTAGCGGGAGGGCTGAGACCCAGTACTTC
V: TRBV28; size: .; D: .; J: TRBJ1-2; CDR3: CASSFIGVGGYTF; DNA: TGTGCCAGCAGTTTCATCGGGGTGGGTGGCTACACCTTC
V: TRBV9; size: .; D: TRBD2; J: TRBJ2-1; CDR3: CASSVGLAGGLYNEQFF; DNA: TGTGCCAGCAGCGTAGGGCTAGCGGGGGGATTATACAATGAGCAGTTCTTC
V: TRBV5-4; size: .; D: TRBD1; J: TRBJ2-1; CDR3: CASSSRTGTSYNEQFF; DNA: TGTGCCAGCAGCTCAAGGACAGGGACCTCCTACAATGAGCAGTTCTTC
V: TRBV12-3/TRBV12-4; size: few; D: TRBD1; J: TRBJ2-7; CDR3: CASIRQGMGEQYF; DNA: TGTGCCAGCATTAGACAGGGAATGGGCGAGCAGTACTTC
V: TRBV27; size: .; D: .; J: TRBJ1-1; CDR3: CASSLNRDGNTEAFF; DNA: TGTGCCAGCAGTTTAAACCGGGACGGAAACACTGAAGCTTTCTTT
V: TRBV2; size: .; D: .; J: TRBJ2-5; CDR3: CASTSQPGNEQYF; DNA: TGTGCCAGCACCAGTCAGCCGGGCAATGAGCAGTACTTC
V: TRBV12-3/TRBV12-4; size: few; D: .; J: TRBJ1-1; CDR3: CASSPGHGTEAFF; DNA: TGTGCCAGCAGTCCGGGACATGGGACTGAAGCTTTCTTT
V: TRBV6-6; size: few; D: .; J: TRBJ2-7; CDR3: CASSYSEAKSSYEQYF; DNA: TGTGCCAGCAGTTACTCGGAGGCGAAGAGCTCCTACGAGCAGTACTTC
V: TRBV29-1; size: few; D: TRBD2; J: TRBJ2-3; CDR3: CSVWGGLAGGPDTRYF; DNA: TGCAGCGTTTGGGGTGGACTAGCGGGAGGGCCAGATACGCGGTATTTT
V: TRBV10-3; size: .; D: TRBD1; J: TRBJ1-1; CDR3: CAITQGQGTEAFF; DNA: TGTGCCATCACGCAGGGACAGGGTACTGAAGCTTTCTTT
V: TRBV5-1; size: .; D: .; J: TRBJ2-4; CDR3: CASSSTGTAKNIQYF; DNA: TGCGCCAGCAGCTCGACCGGGACAGCCAAAAACATTCAGTACTTC
V: TRBV20-1; size: .; D: .; J: TRBJ2-2; CDR3: CSARDPRTYANTGELFF; DNA: TGCAGTGCTAGAGATCCGAGAACCTACGCGAACACCGGGGAGCTGTTTTTT
V: TRBV29-1; size: .; D: TRBD1; J: TRBJ1-1; CDR3: CSVYRTGPNTEAFF; DNA: TGCAGCGTTTATAGGACAGGGCCGAACACTGAAGCTTTCTTT
V: TRBV6-6; size: few; D: .; J: TRBJ2-7; CDR3: CASSYGRASYEQYF; DNA: TGTGCCAGCAGTTACGGCAGGGCCTCCTACGAGCAGTACTTC
V: TRBV4-3; size: .; D: .; J: TRBJ2-5; CDR3: CASSQDSARTQETQYF; DNA: TGCGCCAGCAGCCAAGACTCAGCGAGGACTCAAGAGACCCAGTACTTC
V: TRBV29-1; size: .; D: .; J: TRBJ1-2; CDR3: CSVAPWAGQNGYTF; DNA: TGCAGCGTTGCGCCCTGGGCAGGCCAGAATGGCTACACCTTC